This TCR beta chain was observed in a study of Ad26.COV2.S vaccination and SARS-CoV-2 variants. The treatment here: 15 to 20 received Ad26.COV2.S at low or high dose, single or two shots; a few received placebo; per-sample allocation not given. Day 63 following the first vaccine or placebo injection was when the samples were taken. The CDR3 totals 14 residues. Germline CDR1 reads LGHNA; CDR2 reads YSLEER. Trimming pared 2 bases from V and 7 bases from J, leaving 11 bases between. Repertoires were generated with immunoSEQ multiplex PCR, while TCRdb's copy carries only in-frame clones and drops some. This sample has 380,000 or so clones, with 88% found just once.

This specimen consisted of peripheral blood, obtained in a trial of Ad26.COV2.S vaccine versus placebo. V and J are TRBV4-3 and TRBJ2-2; perhaps D is TRBD1 or TRBD2 (5 bases each). This receptor was taken from a person aged 18-65 years who received the Ad26.COV2.S COVID-19 vaccine or a placebo. The chain's CDR3 is CASSQSGRVGELFF. The CDR3 region has the DNA TGCGCCAGCAGCCAATCGGGACGGGTCGGGGAGCTGTTTTTT.